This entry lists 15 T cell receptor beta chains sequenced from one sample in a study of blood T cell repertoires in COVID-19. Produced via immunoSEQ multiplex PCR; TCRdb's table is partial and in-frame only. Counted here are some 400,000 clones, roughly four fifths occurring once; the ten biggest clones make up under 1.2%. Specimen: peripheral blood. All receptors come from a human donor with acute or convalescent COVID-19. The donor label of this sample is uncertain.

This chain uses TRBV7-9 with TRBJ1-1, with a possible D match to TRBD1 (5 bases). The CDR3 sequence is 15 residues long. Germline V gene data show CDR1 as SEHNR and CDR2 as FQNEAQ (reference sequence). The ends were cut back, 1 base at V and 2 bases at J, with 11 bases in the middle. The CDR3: CASSLGTISNTEAFF. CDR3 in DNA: TGTGCCAGCAGCTTAGGGACAATTAGTAACACTGAAGCTTTCTTT.

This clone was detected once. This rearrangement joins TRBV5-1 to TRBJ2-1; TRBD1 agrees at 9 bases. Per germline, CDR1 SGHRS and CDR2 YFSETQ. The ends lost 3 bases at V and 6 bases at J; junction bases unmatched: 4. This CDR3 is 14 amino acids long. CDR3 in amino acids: CASSSTGGSNEQFF. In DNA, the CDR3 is TGCGCCAGCAGCTCGACAGGGGGGTCCAATGAGCAGTTCTTC.

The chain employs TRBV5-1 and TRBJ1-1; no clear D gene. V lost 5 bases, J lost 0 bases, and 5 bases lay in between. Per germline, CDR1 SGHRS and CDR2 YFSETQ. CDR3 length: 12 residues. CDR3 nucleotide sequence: TGCGCCAGCAGGGAGGTGAACACTGAAGCTTTCTTT. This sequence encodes CASREVNTEAFF.

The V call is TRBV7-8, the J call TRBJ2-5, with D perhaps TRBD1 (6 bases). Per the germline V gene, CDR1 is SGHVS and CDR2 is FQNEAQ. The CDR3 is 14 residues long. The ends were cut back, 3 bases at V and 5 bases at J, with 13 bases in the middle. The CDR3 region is CASSLAGAGETQYF. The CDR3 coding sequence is TGTGCCAGCAGCTTGGCAGGGGCGGGCGAGACCCAGTACTTC.

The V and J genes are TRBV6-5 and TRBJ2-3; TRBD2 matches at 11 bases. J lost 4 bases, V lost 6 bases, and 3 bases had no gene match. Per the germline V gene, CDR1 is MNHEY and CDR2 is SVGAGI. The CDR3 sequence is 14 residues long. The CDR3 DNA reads TGTGCCAGCAGATTAGCGGGGGGGGCAGATACGCAGTATTTT. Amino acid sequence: CASRLAGGADTQYF.

Here the CDR3 reads CASSGDRGGRNEQFF. Written as DNA, the CDR3 is TGTGCCAGCAGTGGGGACAGAGGCGGGCGCAATGAGCAGTTCTTC. This sequence joins TRBV2 and TRBJ2-1; 7 nucleotides match TRBD1. CDR1 SNHLY and CDR2 FYNNEI come from the germline V gene. Trimming cost V 4 bases and J 6 bases; bases outside gene matches: 9. The CDR3 length is 15 residues.

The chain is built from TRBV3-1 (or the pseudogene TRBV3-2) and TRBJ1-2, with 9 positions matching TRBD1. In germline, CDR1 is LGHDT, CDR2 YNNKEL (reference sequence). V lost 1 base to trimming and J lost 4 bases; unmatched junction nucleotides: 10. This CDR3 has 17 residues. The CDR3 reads CASSQAGTGPRGYGYTF. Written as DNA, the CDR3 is TGTGCCAGCAGCCAAGCAGGGACAGGGCCCCGGGGCTATGGCTACACCTTC.

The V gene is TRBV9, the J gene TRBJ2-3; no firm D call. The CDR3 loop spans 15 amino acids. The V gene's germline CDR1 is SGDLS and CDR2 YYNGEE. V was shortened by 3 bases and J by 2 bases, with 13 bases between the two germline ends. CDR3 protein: CASSGSSHLTDTQYF. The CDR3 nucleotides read TGTGCCAGCAGCGGGTCTAGTCATCTCACAGATACGCAGTATTTT. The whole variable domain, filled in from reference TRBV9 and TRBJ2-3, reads DSGVTQTPKHLITATGQRVTLRCSPRSGDLSVYWYQQSLDQGLQFLIQYYNGEERAKGNILERFSAQQFPDLHSELNLSSLELGDSALYFCASSGSSHLTDTQYFGPGTRLTVL.

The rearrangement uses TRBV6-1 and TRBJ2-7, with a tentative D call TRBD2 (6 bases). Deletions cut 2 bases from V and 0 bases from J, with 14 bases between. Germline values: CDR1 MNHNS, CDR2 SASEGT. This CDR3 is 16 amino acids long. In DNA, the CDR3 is TGTGCCAGCAGTGAACGCGGGGCGCAAGGCTCCTACGAGCAGTACTTC. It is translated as CASSERGAQGSYEQYF.

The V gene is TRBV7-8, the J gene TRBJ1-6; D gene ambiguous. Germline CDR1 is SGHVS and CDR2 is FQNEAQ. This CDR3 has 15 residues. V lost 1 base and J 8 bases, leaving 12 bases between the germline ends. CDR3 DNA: TGTGCCAGCAGCTTAGTGTCGGGAGGTGATTCACCCCTCCACTTT. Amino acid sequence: CASSLVSGGDSPLHF.

This CDR3 is CASSSLLGVNTEAFF. CDR3 DNA: TGTGCCAGCAGTTCCCTATTAGGGGTGAACACTGAAGCTTTCTTT. V is TRBV7-9 and J is TRBJ1-1, with D possibly TRBD1 on 5 matching bases. Germline V CDR1 and CDR2: SEHNR, FQNEAQ (reference sequence). Trimming took 6 bases from V and 0 from J, leaving 14 bases between them. This CDR3 has 15 amino acids. The full variable domain, with the rest looked up from reference TRBV7-9 and TRBJ1-1, is DTGVSQNPRHKITKRGQNVTFRCDPISEHNRLYWYRQTLGQGPEFLTYFQNEAQLEKSRLLSDRFSAERPKGSFSTLEIQRTEQGDSAMYLCASSSLLGVNTEAFFGQGTRLTVV.

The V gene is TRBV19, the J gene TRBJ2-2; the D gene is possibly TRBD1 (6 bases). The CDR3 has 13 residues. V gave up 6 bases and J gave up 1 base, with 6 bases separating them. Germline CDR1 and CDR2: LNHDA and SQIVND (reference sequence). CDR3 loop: CASRQGNTGELFF. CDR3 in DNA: TGTGCCAGTAGACAGGGGAACACCGGGGAGCTGTTTTTT.

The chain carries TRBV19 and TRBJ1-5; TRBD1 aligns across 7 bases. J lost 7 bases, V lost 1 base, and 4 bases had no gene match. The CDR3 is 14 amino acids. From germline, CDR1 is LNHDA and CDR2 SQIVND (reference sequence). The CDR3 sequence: CASSIVGGGQPQHF. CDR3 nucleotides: TGTGCCAGTAGTATAGTAGGGGGCGGCCAGCCCCAGCATTTT.

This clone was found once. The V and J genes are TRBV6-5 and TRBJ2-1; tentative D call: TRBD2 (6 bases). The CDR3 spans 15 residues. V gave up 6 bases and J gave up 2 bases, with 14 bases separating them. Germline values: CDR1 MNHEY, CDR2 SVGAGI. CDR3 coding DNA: TGTGCCAGCAGGGGGGGTGGCGGGGCCTACAATGAGCAGTTCTTC. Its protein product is CASRGGGGAYNEQFF.

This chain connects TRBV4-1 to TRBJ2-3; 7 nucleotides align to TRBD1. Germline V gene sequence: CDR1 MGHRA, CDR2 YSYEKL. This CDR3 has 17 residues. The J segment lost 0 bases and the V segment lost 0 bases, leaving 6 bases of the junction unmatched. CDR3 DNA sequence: TGCGCCAGCAGCCAAGAGCAACAGGGGTGGAGCACAGATACGCAGTATTTT. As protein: CASSQEQQGWSTDTQYF.